These T cell receptor beta chains were read from a single sample in a study of T cells in Graves' hyperthyroidism and ophthalmopathy. A single record per CDR3 protein comes from TCRdb applying MiXCR to the multiplex PCR reads. The table includes about 560,000 distinct CDR3 sequences, about half detected once. The sample was peripheral blood or thyroid tissue (not recorded which). These receptors were collected from a woman aged 18-30 years with Graves' hyperthyroidism. CDR3s include the opening cysteine and the closing phenylalanine or tryptophan. Each record gives: V gene, D gene, J gene, clone size, CDR3 DNA, CDR3 protein. A D gene is named only where the DNA matches it firmly. Size values are once, few and many counts, or a class for expanded clones, and some rows have none.

v_call: TRBV7-2
d_call: TRBD2
j_call: TRBJ2-5
clone_size: -
cdr3_nt: TGTGCCAGCAGCTTAGCGGCTAGCGGACCGGAGACCCAGTACTTC
cdr3_aa: CASSLAASGPETQYF

v_call: TRBV7-9
d_call: TRBD1
j_call: TRBJ2-2
clone_size: many
cdr3_nt: TGTGCCAGCAGCTCAGGACAGGGGGCAAGGGAGCTGTTTTTT
cdr3_aa: CASSSGQGARELFF

v_call: TRBV7-9
d_call: TRBD1
j_call: TRBJ2-7
clone_size: few
cdr3_nt: TGTGCCAGCAGCGAGGACAGGGGGACGGGCGAGCAGTACTTC
cdr3_aa: CASSEDRGTGEQYF

v_call: TRBV5-1
d_call: -
j_call: TRBJ2-7
clone_size: -
cdr3_nt: TGTGCCAGCAGCTTGCACCCACGGAGGGGTTACGAGCAGTACTTC
cdr3_aa: CASSLHPRRGYEQYF

v_call: TRBV6-5
d_call: TRBD1
j_call: TRBJ1-6
clone_size: few
cdr3_nt: TGTGCCAGCAGCTCATCCGGGACAGGGAATTCACCCCTCCACTTT
cdr3_aa: CASSSSGTGNSPLHF

v_call: TRBV20-1
d_call: TRBD2
j_call: TRBJ2-7
clone_size: -
cdr3_nt: TGCAGTGCTAGAGATATCCGGACGAGCGGGACCTACGAGCAGTACTTC
cdr3_aa: CSARDIRTSGTYEQYF

v_call: TRBV7-9
d_call: -
j_call: TRBJ2-7
clone_size: -
cdr3_nt: TGTGCCGGCAACACCGCGGGCTACGAGCAGTACTTC
cdr3_aa: CAGNTAGYEQYF

v_call: TRBV10-3
d_call: -
j_call: TRBJ2-7
clone_size: many
cdr3_nt: TGTGCCATCAGTGAGCCTTTGGTCGGGTCGCGCTACGAGCAGTACTTC
cdr3_aa: CAISEPLVGSRYEQYF

v_call: TRBV2
d_call: TRBD1
j_call: TRBJ2-2
clone_size: many
cdr3_nt: TGTGCCAGCGCGGGTGACAGGGAATCCGGGGAGCTGTTTTTT
cdr3_aa: CASAGDRESGELFF

v_call: TRBV7-2
d_call: TRBD1
j_call: TRBJ1-2
clone_size: -
cdr3_nt: TGTGCCAGCAGCCCCGGACAGGGGGTGTCCTCTAACTATGGCTACACCTTC
cdr3_aa: CASSPGQGVSSNYGYTF

v_call: TRBV10-3
d_call: -
j_call: TRBJ2-7
clone_size: many
cdr3_nt: TGTGCCATCAGTGGGATCCCGGGGGCCTACGAGCAGTACTTC
cdr3_aa: CAISGIPGAYEQYF

v_call: TRBV2
d_call: TRBD1
j_call: TRBJ1-3
clone_size: -
cdr3_nt: TGTGCCAGCAGTAGGGACAGGGCTTTAGTGGATCCTGGAAACACCATATATTTT
cdr3_aa: CASSRDRALVDPGNTIYF

v_call: TRBV7-6
d_call: TRBD2
j_call: TRBJ2-1
clone_size: -
cdr3_nt: TGTGCCAGCAGCTCAGTCCCCAGACTAGCGGTCTACAATGAGCAGTTCTTC
cdr3_aa: CASSSVPRLAVYNEQFF

v_call: TRBV29-1
d_call: -
j_call: TRBJ2-2
clone_size: few
cdr3_nt: TGCAGCGTTGGAGCCTCGGGGGAAGCCGGGGAGCTGTTTTTT
cdr3_aa: CSVGASGEAGELFF

v_call: TRBV12-3/TRBV12-4
d_call: -
j_call: TRBJ1-1
clone_size: few
cdr3_nt: TGTGCCAGCAGTTCGACGCAAAACACTGAAGCTTTCTTT
cdr3_aa: CASSSTQNTEAFF

v_call: TRBV29-1
d_call: TRBD2
j_call: TRBJ2-2
clone_size: many
cdr3_nt: TGCAGCGTTGAGGTGACTAGCGGGAGCGTCAACGGGGAGCTGTTTTTT
cdr3_aa: CSVEVTSGSVNGELFF

v_call: TRBV7-9
d_call: -
j_call: TRBJ2-5
clone_size: -
cdr3_nt: TGTGCCAGCAGCAGGGGTGGCCCGCAAGAGACCCAGTACTTC
cdr3_aa: CASSRGGPQETQYF

v_call: TRBV20-1
d_call: TRBD2
j_call: TRBJ2-5
clone_size: few
cdr3_nt: TGCAGTGCTAGGGGACTATTGGTGGCTGAGACCCAGTACTTC
cdr3_aa: CSARGLLVAETQYF